This TCR beta chain was captured in a study of post-analysis software for immune sequencing data. Looking at the study overall: Clinical courses comprised relapsing-remitting, secondary progressive and progressive-relapsing multiple sclerosis.

Each TCR beta cDNA library carried unique molecular identifiers. MiXCR, applied by TCRdb to the PCR reads, yields one record per CDR3 protein. The sample has about 770,000 distinct CDR3 sequences; 40% to 55% are singletons. Comment on this clonotype: What it binds is not known.

Study outcomes and limitations: Same-batch preparations were strongly co-clustered by F measure. Multiple sclerosis was associated with a significant reduction in normalized Chao1 diversity relative to controls.

The source of this sequence is a girl aged 10 to 17 with multiple sclerosis. Sequencing was carried out using blood.

CDR3 coding DNA: TGTGCCAGCAGCGCAACGACAGGGATGATAGCGGGAGAGCATGAGCAGTTCTTC. Amino acids: CASSATTGMIAGEHEQFF. The rearrangement uses TRBV9 and TRBJ2-1; 9 bases fit TRBD2. J gave up 8 bases and V 3 bases, and 18 bases lay outside the gene matches. From germline, CDR1 is SGDLS and CDR2 YYNGEE. This CDR3 is built from 18 residues.